This T cell receptor (beta chain) originates from a study of monozygotic twins with inflammatory bowel disease. For every TCR library, about 4,000 ng of total RNA was used. The team made cDNA by running eight separate reactions for each sample. TCRdb reworked the 5' RACE reads into one entry per CDR3 protein, no DNA. In all, the sample yields over 200,000 distinct CDR3 sequences. On this clonotype itself: Its antigen is unknown.

Findings of the study overall: IBD patients exhibited fewer clonotypes shared with other individuals than healthy twins, particularly with disease activity.

In germline, CDR1 is SGHTA, CDR2 FQGNSA. The CDR3 runs to 12 residues. The sequencing sample was made of blood. The source is a human donor with ulcerative colitis or Crohn's disease, or a healthy co-twin of an affected twin (not recorded which). V gene TRBV7-2 combines with J gene TRBJ2-3. This CDR3 reads CASSLATDTQYF.